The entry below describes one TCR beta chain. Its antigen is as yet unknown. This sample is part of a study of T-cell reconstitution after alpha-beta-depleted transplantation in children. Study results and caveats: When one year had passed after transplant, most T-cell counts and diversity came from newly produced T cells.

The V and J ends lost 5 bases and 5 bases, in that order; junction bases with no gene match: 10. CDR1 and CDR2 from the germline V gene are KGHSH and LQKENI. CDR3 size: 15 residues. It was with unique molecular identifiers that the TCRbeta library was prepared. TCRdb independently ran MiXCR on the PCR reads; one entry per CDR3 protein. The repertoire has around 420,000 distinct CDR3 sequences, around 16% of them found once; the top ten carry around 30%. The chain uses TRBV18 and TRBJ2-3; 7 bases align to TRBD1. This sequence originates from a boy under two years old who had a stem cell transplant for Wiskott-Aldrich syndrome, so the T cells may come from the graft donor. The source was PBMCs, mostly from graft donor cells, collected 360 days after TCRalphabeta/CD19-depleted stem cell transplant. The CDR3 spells CASSTRQGNIDTQYF. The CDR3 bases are TGTGCCAGCTCAACCCGACAGGGAAATATAGATACGCAGTATTTT.